This T cell receptor beta chain derives from a study of human T cells and chemical hapten exposure. Whole-study context: Sensitization used 2% DPC on 2 cm by 2 cm upper inner arm skin.

Time point: patch test 2, 6 weeks after DPC sensitization. Treatment defined: therapeutic diphenylcyclopropenone sensitization with weekly scalp DPC. TCRdb reanalysed the RACE reads using MiXCR and keeps one entry per CDR3 protein. The data hold under 75,000 distinct CDR3 sequences, with 8.5% observed a single time. This CDR3 region has 13 residues. From germline, CDR1 is DFQATT and CDR2 SNEGSKA (reference sequence). The V end was cut by 5 bases, the J end by 2 bases, with 13 bases between. In its sample, this clonotype was seen a few times. The receptor comes from a woman aged 45-59 years with alopecia areata. Some clones in this sample may be carry-over from other donors' samples. This material consisted of whole blood, taken in connection with sensitization to the hapten diphenylcyclopropenone (DPC). The rearrangement uses TRBV20-1 and TRBJ2-7, with D tentatively TRBD2 (5 bases). CDR3 sequence (DNA): TGCAGTGCTGCCCGGAGGCGGACCTACGAGCAGTACTTC. Its protein product is CSAARRRTYEQYF.